This T cell receptor (beta chain) was captured by sequencing in a study of blood T cells in healthy people across ages. Points from the study as a whole: As age increased, TCR beta diversity per million T cells fell in a roughly linear fashion. Changes in expanded clonotypes were possibly confounded, as the CMV status of donors was unknown.

This clonotype was seen more than once but under ten times. Antigen unknown. Next came a second PCR, run for about 6 to 12 cycles, which used a sample-barcoded 5' primer along with a J-beta primer mix. The authors tagged each cDNA molecule using a template-switch adaptor with 12 random nucleotides. One entry per CDR3 protein results from TCRdb running MiXCR on the 5' RACE reads. The profile shows under 2 million distinct CDR3 sequences, roughly a third of them singletons. This clonotype originated in a woman aged 30 to 39 in good health. The sample taken for sequencing was blood.

CDR3 nucleotides: TGTGCCAGCAGTCCCATCCGGGGGGCTAGCGGGAAGTTCTCCGGAGTAGATGAGCAGTTCTTC. Amino acids: CASSPIRGASGKFSGVDEQFF. The chain employs TRBV27 and TRBJ2-1; TRBD2 matches 9 bases. With 5 bases clipped from V and 8 bases from J, the junction kept 28 bases outside the gene matches. Looked up from germline, CDR1 is MNHEY and CDR2 is SMNVEV (reference sequence). The CDR3 spans 21 residues.